Listed below are T cell receptor beta chains from one sample, sequenced in a study of Ad26.COV2.S vaccination and SARS-CoV-2 variants. The data were produced by immunoSEQ multiplex PCR, yet TCRdb's version contains in-frame clones alone and is incomplete. The table includes some 350,000 clones, roughly 85% detected once. This specimen consisted of peripheral blood, obtained in a trial of Ad26.COV2.S vaccine versus placebo. The receptors come from a person aged 18 to 59 who received the Ad26.COV2.S COVID-19 vaccine or a placebo. CDR3s include the opening cysteine and the closing phenylalanine or tryptophan. Fields, in order: J gene, D gene, clone size, V gene, CDR3 length, CDR3 DNA, CDR3 protein. The D gene is left open where the match is weak. Expanded clones are given a class, and other clones once, few, many or no size at all.

TRBJ2-6 . once TRBV9 14 TGTGCCAGCAGCGCGAGCTCTGGGGCCAACGTCCTGACTTTC CASSASSGANVLTF
TRBJ2-7 TRBD1 . TRBV29-1 15 TGCAGCGTTGCCAAAGGGACAGGGCCGACCTACGAGCAGTACTTC CSVAKGTGPTYEQYF
TRBJ2-7 . . TRBV28 15 TGTGCCAGCAGGACCACCGGGGGATCCCACCGGGAGCAGTACTTC CASRTTGGSHREQYF
TRBJ1-6 . . TRBV6-4 14 TGTGCCAGCAGTGACATTGGGGGCCTAGCACCCCTCCACTTT CASSDIGGLAPLHF
TRBJ2-1 . . TRBV5-6 15 TGTGCCAGCAGCTTGGGCAGGGGTGGGTTCAATGAGCAGTTCTTC CASSLGRGGFNEQFF
TRBJ2-4 TRBD2 . TRBV28 16 TGTGCCAGCAGTTCTCTCCTAGCGGGAGTAATGGACATTCAGTACTTC CASSSLLAGVMDIQYF
TRBJ1-4 TRBD1 once TRBV14 15 TGTGCCAGCAGCCAAGAACAGGGGTTTGGAGAAAAACTGTTTTTT CASSQEQGFGEKLFF
TRBJ1-2 TRBD1 . TRBV6-5 16 TGTGCCAGCAGTTACTCAACAGGGGATGCGAACTATGGCTACACCTTC CASSYSTGDANYGYTF
TRBJ1-6 . . TRBV27 18 TGTGCCAGCAGTCGAACGGCGTCGGGAGGAGGTTATAATTCACCCCTCCACTTT CASSRTASGGGYNSPLHF
TRBJ2-5 TRBD2 . TRBV30 13 TGTGCCTGGACGGGAGGGCCAGCGGAGACCCAGTACTTC CAWTGGPAETQYF
TRBJ1-1 TRBD1 . TRBV7-9 16 TGTGCCAGCAGCTTGTTCGGGACAGGGAGGGGCACTGAAGCTTTCTTT CASSLFGTGRGTEAFF
TRBJ2-3 . . TRBV30 16 TGTGCCTGGAGTGCCGAGGGTCGCTCTAGCACAGATACGCAGTATTTT CAWSAEGRSSTDTQYF
TRBJ1-2 . . TRBV3-1/TRBV3-2 12 TGTGCCAGCAGCCAAGACTGGGGGGGCTACACCTTC CASSQDWGGYTF
TRBJ1-6 TRBD1 . TRBV9 16 TGTGCCAGCAGCGTAGGGGGGACAGGAGGGCATTCACCCCTCCACTTT CASSVGGTGGHSPLHF
TRBJ1-4 . . TRBV7-9 17 TGTGCCAGCAGCTACCTAAGGGACGGGAGAAATAATGAAAAACTGTTTTTT CASSYLRDGRNNEKLFF
TRBJ2-5 TRBD1 . TRBV9 16 TGTGCCAGCAGCGTAGGAACGGGACAGGGGCCAGAGACCCAGTACTTC CASSVGTGQGPETQYF
TRBJ2-3 TRBD2 . TRBV29-1 13 TGCAGCGTTGAGGGCGGGAGGTCTGATACGCAGTATTTT CSVEGGRSDTQYF
TRBJ1-5 TRBD1 few TRBV19 17 TGTGCCAGTAGTATGAAAACAGGGGGCCGGGGCAATCAGCCCCAGCATTTT CASSMKTGGRGNQPQHF
TRBJ2-5 . . TRBV18 14 TGTGCCAGCTCATTCTCTTCCGGGAAAGAGACCCAGTACTTC CASSFSSGKETQYF
TRBJ1-1 . . TRBV3-1/TRBV3-2 15 TGTGCCAGCAGCCAAGAAGCGGGTTGTGGCACTGAAGCTTTCTTT CASSQEAGCGTEAFF
TRBJ2-3 TRBD2 . TRBV11-3 16 TGTGCCAGCAGCTTAAGAGCGGGAGGGGGCACAGATACGCAGTATTTT CASSLRAGGGTDTQYF
TRBJ1-1 . . TRBV19 13 TGTGCCAGTACCCTCCTTGGGGGAACTGAAGCTTTCTTT CASTLLGGTEAFF
TRBJ2-1 . . TRBV24-1 13 TGTGCCACCAGTGATTTAGGGAACAATGAGCAGTTCTTC CATSDLGNNEQFF
TRBJ2-7 . . TRBV9 14 TGTGCCAGCAGCGGAGGACACCTACGGGACGAGCAGTACTTC CASSGGHLRDEQYF
TRBJ2-5 . . TRBV18 15 TGTGCCAGCTCAAACTCTTACGGCGGGCAAGAGACCCAGTACTTC CASSNSYGGQETQYF
TRBJ1-5 TRBD1 . TRBV19 15 TGTGCCAGTAGTCCTTGGACAGGGAGCAATCAGCCCCAGCATTTT CASSPWTGSNQPQHF
TRBJ2-6 TRBD1 . TRBV5-1 18 TGCGCCAGCAGCTTGAAAGGGACAGGGGGCTCTGGGGCCAACGTCCTGACTTTC CASSLKGTGGSGANVLTF
TRBJ1-1 TRBD1 . TRBV7-6 16 TGTGCCAGCAGCCCAACCTCAGGGGGCGCAGATACTGAAGCTTTCTTT CASSPTSGGADTEAFF
TRBJ1-2 TRBD1 . TRBV19 16 TGTGCCAGTAGACCGGGACAGGATATAGTTTGGCGCGGCTACACCTTC CASRPGQDIVWRGYTF
TRBJ1-1 . . TRBV7-2 14 TGTGCCAGCAGCTTAGCCAGAGGTGAAACTGAAGCTTTCTTT CASSLARGETEAFF
TRBJ1-5 TRBD1 once TRBV18 16 TGTGCCAGCTCGCCGGGGACAGGGGGACTCAATCAGCCCCAGCATTTT CASSPGTGGLNQPQHF
TRBJ1-1 TRBD1 once TRBV29-1 13 TGCAGCGTTGGGGGACCGGGACAGCTTGAAGCTTTCTTT CSVGGPGQLEAFF
TRBJ2-1 TRBD1 . TRBV30 14 TGTGCCTGGAGTGCAGGGACAGGGAGGCATGAGCAGTTCTTC CAWSAGTGRHEQFF
TRBJ1-5 TRBD1 many TRBV6-1 13 TGTGCCAGCAGTGAGCAGGGGGCGCGGCCCCAGCATTTT CASSEQGARPQHF
TRBJ1-1 TRBD1 . TRBV10-2 12 TGCGCCAGCAAAGACAGGGGCACTGAAGCTTTCTTT CASKDRGTEAFF
TRBJ2-1 TRBD2 . TRBV20-1 16 TGCAGTGCTAGTTTGACTAGCTTGAGCTCCTACAATGAGCAGTTCTTC CSASLTSLSSYNEQFF
TRBJ2-7 . . TRBV6-2/TRBV6-3 13 TGTGCCAGCAGTTACTTACCAAACTACGAGCAGTACTTC CASSYLPNYEQYF
TRBJ2-1 . few TRBV13 12 TGTGCCAGCAGCTTGCATAGGGATGAGCAGTTCTTC CASSLHRDEQFF
TRBJ2-7 TRBD1 . TRBV7-2 15 TGTGCCAGCAGCTTAACCGGGACAGGGGCCTACGAGCAGTACTTC CASSLTGTGAYEQYF
TRBJ2-5 . . TRBV7-9 14 TGTGCCAGCAGCTTAGACAGGGTGCGGGAGACCCAGTACTTC CASSLDRVRETQYF
TRBJ2-5 . . TRBV5-6 15 TGTGCTAGCAGCTTTCAAGGGTTCATTGGAGAGACCCAGTACTTC CASSFQGFIGETQYF
TRBJ2-2 TRBD1 . TRBV5-1 15 TGCGCCAGCAGCTTACAGGGGGCGAGGATCGGGGAGCTGTTTTTT CASSLQGARIGELFF